The TCR beta chain under discussion was sequenced for a study of blood T cells in healthy people across ages. Study-wide results and limits: With naive T cell percentage, TCR beta diversity showed a strong correlation. Both higher diversity and more naive CD4+ cells marked long-lived donors when set against aged donors. Roughly linearly, TCR beta diversity per million T cells fell as age increased.

Notes on this clonotype: Its antigen is as yet unknown.

The authors ran a second PCR of 7 to 11 cycles using a sample-barcoded 5' primer and a J-beta primer mix. Each sample provided no less than 2.5 million CDR3-containing paired-end reads. TCRdb passed the 5' RACE reads through MiXCR, listing each CDR3 protein once. The sample lists about 1.1 million distinct CDR3 sequences; 30% to 40% were seen once. CDR3 size: 11 residues. Germline V gene lookup returns CDR1 MNHEY and CDR2 SVGEGT. Trimming stripped 8 bases from V and 4 bases from J, with 6 bases between. The TCR originated in a man younger than 35 in good health. Sample: blood. The genes are TRBV6-2 or TRBV6-3 and TRBJ2-1, with D unclear. The CDR3 spells CASAIYNEQFF. The CDR3 region has the DNA TGTGCCAGCGCAATTTACAATGAGCAGTTCTTC.